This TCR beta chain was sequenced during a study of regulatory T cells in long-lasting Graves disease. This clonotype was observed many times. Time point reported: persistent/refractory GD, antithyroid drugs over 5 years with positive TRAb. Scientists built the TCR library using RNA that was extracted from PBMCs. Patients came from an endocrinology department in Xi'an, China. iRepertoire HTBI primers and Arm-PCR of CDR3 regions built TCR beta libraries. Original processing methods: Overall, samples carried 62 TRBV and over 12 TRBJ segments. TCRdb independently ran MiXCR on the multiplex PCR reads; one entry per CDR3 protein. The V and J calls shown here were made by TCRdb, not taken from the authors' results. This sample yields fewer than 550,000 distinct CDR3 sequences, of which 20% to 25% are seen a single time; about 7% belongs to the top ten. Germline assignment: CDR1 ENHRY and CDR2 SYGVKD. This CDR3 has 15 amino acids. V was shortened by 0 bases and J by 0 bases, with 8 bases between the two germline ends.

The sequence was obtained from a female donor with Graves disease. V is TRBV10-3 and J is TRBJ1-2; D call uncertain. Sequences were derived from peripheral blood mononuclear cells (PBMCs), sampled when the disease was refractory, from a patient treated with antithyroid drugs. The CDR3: CAISESRISNYGYTF. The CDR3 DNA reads TGTGCCATCAGTGAGTCCCGGATATCTAACTATGGCTACACCTTC.